This T cell receptor beta chain was observed in a study of control samples from healthy donors and cancer patients. Measured with immunoSEQ multiplex PCR; TCRdb has only the in-frame clones, and not every one. This table has about 200,000 clones, roughly nine tenths appearing once. This CDR3 spans 14 amino acids. CDR1 and CDR2 from the germline V gene are SEHNR and FQNEAQ (reference sequence). V shed 1 base, J shed 4 bases, and the junction held 2 bases outside the gene matches. Sequencing input: blood. This TCR was recovered from a man under 40 in good health. The chain joins TRBV7-9 to TRBJ1-1, with 8 bases that match TRBD1. The CDR3 coding sequence is TGTGCCAGCAGCTTAGGGACAGGGACCACTGAAGCTTTCTTT. Its translation is CASSLGTGTTEAFF.